The 27 T cell receptor beta chains below all came from one sample that was sequenced in a study of blood T cell repertoires in COVID-19. Here immunoSEQ multiplex PCR was the method, and the copy in TCRdb shows in-frame clones only, minus some. The table records 300,000 or so clones, around nine tenths of them present only once. Material for sequencing was peripheral blood. These receptors all come from a man aged 50 to 59 with active or convalescent COVID-19.

The rearrangement uses TRBV7-9 and TRBJ2-7, with D unclear. This CDR3 region has 13 residues. Germline values: CDR1 SEHNR, CDR2 FQNEAQ (reference sequence). V was cut by 1 base and J by 2 bases, with 6 bases left in between. The DNA of the CDR3 is TGTGCCAGCAGCTTAGGTTCGGCCTACGAGCAGTACTTC. This translates into CASSLGSAYEQYF. Based on the CDR3 plus reference TRBV7-9 and TRBJ2-7, the full variable domain is DTGVSQNPRHKITKRGQNVTFRCDPISEHNRLYWYRQTLGQGPEFLTYFQNEAQLEKSRLLSDRFSAERPKGSFSTLEIQRTEQGDSAMYLCASSLGSAYEQYFGPGTRLTVT.

The chain is built from TRBV6-5 and TRBJ2-7, with 11 bases matching TRBD2. The J segment lost 2 bases and the V segment lost 4 bases, leaving 1 base of the junction unmatched. The CDR3 covers 14 residues. Germline V lookup: CDR1 MNHEY, CDR2 SVGAGI. The CDR3 DNA is TGTGCCAGCAGTTTGACTAGCGGGGCCTACGAGCAGTACTTC. As protein: CASSLTSGAYEQYF.

With respect to this clone: This specimen includes other DNA sequences encoding the same CDR3. The chain is built from TRBV11-3 and TRBJ2-1; TRBD2 is a possible D gene (6 bases). Trimming left V 2 bases short and J 0 bases short, with 11 bases between. The CDR3 contains 16 residues. Germline lookup yields CDR1 SGHNT and CDR2 YENEEA. The CDR3 bases are TGTGCCAGCAGCTTAAGGGCGGGAAGCTCCTACAATGAGCAGTTCTTC. Its protein product is CASSLRAGSSYNEQFF.

The chain recombines TRBV30 with TRBJ1-5, with TRBD1 matching over 7 bases. The CDR3 contains 17 residues. V gave up 2 bases and J gave up 6 bases; unmatched junction bases: 16. Germline V gene data show CDR1 as GTSNPN and CDR2 as SVGIG (reference sequence). CDR3 coding DNA: TGTGCCTGGAGTACGAGGGGGCGCGGAACAATGGGTCAGCCCCAGCATTTT. It encodes CAWSTRGRGTMGQPQHF.

This clone was counted a single time. The rearrangement joins TRBV5-6 to TRBJ2-7; tentative D call: TRBD2 (5 bases). The germline V gene has CDR1 SGHDT and CDR2 YYEEEE. The CDR3 is made up of 14 amino acids. Trimming stripped 2 bases from V and 2 bases from J, with 11 bases between. Written as DNA, the CDR3 is TGTGCCAGCAGCTTTGGAGGAACCCCCTACGAGCAGTACTTC. Amino acids: CASSFGGTPYEQYF.

This chain links TRBV30 with TRBJ2-3; TRBD2 aligns across 10 bases. CDR1 and CDR2 (germline): GTSNPN, SVGIG (reference sequence). J was trimmed by 6 bases and V by 0 bases; bases with no gene match: 9. The length of the CDR3 is 16 residues. The CDR3: CAWSVGLAGVADTQYF. Here the CDR3 DNA reads TGTGCCTGGAGTGTAGGGCTAGCGGGGGTGGCGGATACGCAGTATTTT. Supplemented by reference TRBV30 and TRBJ2-3, the full variable domain reads SQTIHQWPATLVQPVGSPLSLECTVEGTSNPNLYWYRQAAGRGLQLLFYSVGIGQISSEVPQNLSASRPQDRQFILSSKKLLLSDSGFYLCAWSVGLAGVADTQYFGPGTRLTVL.

The chain combines TRBV5-1 with TRBJ2-1, with 8 bases identical to TRBD1. The junction had 7 bases not matched to a gene; V was cut back by 4 bases and J by 10 bases. The germline V gene encodes CDR1 SGHRS and CDR2 YFSETQ. The CDR3 sequence is 13 residues long. CDR3 nucleotides: TGCGCCAGCAGCCCCGGACAGGGACGCGAGCAGTTCTTC. Amino acids: CASSPGQGREQFF.

The chain employs TRBV5-1 and TRBJ2-7; 13 nucleotides line up with TRBD2. CDR3 size: 16 residues. The germline V gene encodes CDR1 SGHRS and CDR2 YFSETQ. J was trimmed by 1 base and V by 4 bases; bases with no gene match: 5. The CDR3 spells CASSQWTSGSSYEQYF. CDR3 bases: TGCGCCAGCAGCCAGTGGACTAGCGGGAGTTCCTACGAGCAGTACTTC.

The chain joins TRBV19 to TRBJ1-2; 7 bases fit TRBD1. The CDR3 contains 12 residues. Germline V lookup: CDR1 LNHDA, CDR2 SQIVND (reference sequence). The CDR3 nucleotides read TGTGGTACACGGGACAGAGACTATGGCTACACCTTC. Translation gives CGTRDRDYGYTF.

This clone was counted between two and nine times. The chain uses TRBV5-1 and TRBJ2-5; TRBD1 matches at 10 bases. The V segment lost 3 bases and the J segment 4 bases; nucleotides outside the gene matches: 12. The CDR3 has 17 residues. Germline CDR1 SGHRS, CDR2 YFSETQ. CDR3 coding DNA: TGCGCCAGCAGCTACGATCCGGGACAGGGGCTTGGAGAGACCCAGTACTTC. This translates into CASSYDPGQGLGETQYF.

The chain carries TRBV4-3 and TRBJ1-4; TRBD1 might be the D (5 bases). CDR3 size: 19 residues. V was trimmed by 2 bases and J by 7 bases, leaving 26 bases between them. Germline loops: CDR1 LGHNA, CDR2 YSLEER. The CDR3 DNA is TGCGCCAGCAGCCAAACTAACGCCGGGACGTCGGGGGTCGGTGAAAAACTGTTTTTT. This translates into CASSQTNAGTSGVGEKLFF.

The chain employs TRBV9 and TRBJ1-4, with no clear D. Germline loops: CDR1 SGDLS, CDR2 YYNGEE. V lost 2 bases and J 7 bases, leaving 15 bases between the germline ends. The CDR3 spans 15 residues. CDR3 loop: CASSVNYFPGEKLFF. In nucleotides, the CDR3 is TGTGCCAGCAGCGTTAATTATTTCCCGGGTGAAAAACTGTTTTTT.

The chain has TRBV5-6 and TRBJ1-1; D call uncertain. Germline assignment: CDR1 SGHDT and CDR2 YYEEEE. The CDR3 covers 12 residues. The V and J ends lost 7 bases and 8 bases respectively, with 15 bases between them. Here the CDR3 DNA reads TGTGCCAGCTCCCCATTCGGAGTAGAAGCTTTCTTT. It codes for CASSPFGVEAFF.

The J gene is TRBJ1-2, the V gene TRBV4-2, with D perhaps matching TRBD1 (6 bases). Looked up from germline, CDR1 is LGHNA and CDR2 is YNFKEQ. V gave up 4 bases and J gave up 3 bases, with 15 bases separating them. The CDR3 is 15 residues long. The DNA of the CDR3 is TGTGCCAGCAGCCCTGAAGGGGGGGCCGACTATGGCTACACCTTC. Translated: CASSPEGGADYGYTF.

The chain carries TRBV6-5 and TRBJ1-6; D may be TRBD1 (5 bases). The length of the CDR3 is 13 residues. The V end was cut by 0 bases, the J end by 10 bases, with 7 bases between. CDR1 and CDR2 (germline): MNHEY, SVGAGI. CDR3 in amino acids: CASSYSRGSPLHF. In DNA, the CDR3 is TGTGCCAGCAGTTACTCAAGGGGCTCACCCCTCCACTTT.

The V call is TRBV9, the J call TRBJ2-1; D may be TRBD2 (6 bases). The CDR3 covers 15 residues. V was shortened by 2 bases and J by 9 bases, with 18 bases between the two germline ends. Germline CDR1 reads SGDLS; CDR2 reads YYNGEE. The DNA for the CDR3 is TGTGCCAGCAGCGTTTCGGCGGGGACCATGGGTGAGCAGTTCTTC. Translating it yields CASSVSAGTMGEQFF.

This chain connects TRBV27 to TRBJ1-1, with D possibly being TRBD1 (5 bases). V shed 5 bases and J shed 1 base, with 11 bases lying between them. The CDR3 runs to 14 residues. Germline V gives CDR1 MNHEY, CDR2 SMNVEV (reference sequence). The CDR3 DNA follows: TGTGCCAGCAGTGATTACCAGGGGAACACTGAAGCTTTCTTT. Protein: CASSDYQGNTEAFF.

The gene calls are TRBV20-1 and TRBJ1-5, with D possibly matching TRBD1 (6 bases). The CDR3 extends over 16 amino acids. The V gene lost 3 bases and the J gene lost 6 bases, with 21 bases spanning the gap. Looked up from germline, CDR1 is DFQATT and CDR2 is SNEGSKA (reference sequence). The CDR3, as DNA: TGCAGTGCTAGTTTTACCATTGGACAGTCAGGTCAGCCCCAGCATTTT. Amino acid sequence: CSASFTIGQSGQPQHF.

The genes are TRBV4-3 and TRBJ2-7; D is undetermined. CDR1 is LGHNA, CDR2 YSLEER, per germline. The CDR3 has 13 amino acids. The V end was cut by 2 bases, the J end by 4 bases, with 9 bases between. CDR3 in amino acids: CASSQLAGYEQYF. CDR3 sequence (DNA): TGCGCCAGCAGCCAATTGGCCGGGTACGAGCAGTACTTC.

The V call is TRBV19, the J call TRBJ2-5; D not certain. The CDR3 consists of 14 residues. Trimming shortened V by 2 bases and J by 5 bases, and 12 bases separated the two germline ends. Germline V gene data show CDR1 as LNHDA and CDR2 as SQIVND (reference sequence). DNA for the CDR3: TGTGCCAGTAGTATATCGACTCCGAGGGAGACCCAGTACTTC. It translates to CASSISTPRETQYF.

V and J are TRBV10-3 and TRBJ1-5; D uncertain. The V gene lost 3 bases and the J gene lost 0 bases, with 6 bases spanning the gap. Per germline, CDR1 ENHRY and CDR2 SYGVKD. The CDR3 length is 14 residues. CDR3 sequence reads: CAISDTNSNQPQHF. The CDR3, as DNA: TGTGCCATCAGTGATACTAATAGCAATCAGCCCCAGCATTTT.

The CDR3, as DNA: TGTGCCAGCAGGCGAAGGACTAGCGGTTACAATGAGCAGTTCTTC. Residues: CASRRRTSGYNEQFF. The V call is TRBV28, the J call TRBJ2-1; TRBD2 agrees at 10 bases. CDR1 and CDR2 (germline): MDHEN, SYDVKM. This CDR3 contains 15 residues. The V gene end was trimmed by 6 bases and the J gene end by 4 bases; junction bases not matched to a gene: 6. Full variable domain (rest looked up from reference TRBV28 and TRBJ2-1): DVKVTQSSRYLVKRTGEKVFLECVQDMDHENMFWYRQDPGLGLRLIYFSYDVKMKEKGDIPEGYSVSREKKERFSLILESASTNQTSMYLCASRRRTSGYNEQFFGPGTRLTVL.

The sample holds a few counts of this clone. The chain uses TRBV5-6 and TRBJ1-6; D not certain. Germline loops: CDR1 SGHDT, CDR2 YYEEEE. V lost 7 bases to trimming and J lost 10 bases, with 18 bases between them. The CDR3 is 14 residues long. The chain's CDR3 is CASRERGGLSPLHF. In DNA form, the CDR3 reads TGTGCCAGCCGGGAGCGGGGAGGCTTATCACCCCTCCACTTT.

The gene calls are TRBV3-1 (or the pseudogene TRBV3-2) and TRBJ2-7; TRBD2 matches at 10 bases. Germline assignment: CDR1 LGHDT and CDR2 YNNKEL (reference sequence). This CDR3 has 17 residues. V lost 0 bases, J lost 0 bases, and 5 bases stayed unmatched. The CDR3 protein is CASSQDALAGASYEQYF. In DNA form, the CDR3 reads TGTGCCAGCAGCCAAGATGCCCTAGCGGGAGCCTCCTACGAGCAGTACTTC.

This clone appeared a single time. V gene TRBV19 combines with J gene TRBJ2-5; TRBD2 matches at 7 bases. Germline CDR1 is LNHDA and CDR2 is SQIVND (reference sequence). The CDR3 is made up of 12 amino acids. Unmatched junction bases numbered 2, after V lost 5 bases and J lost 5 bases. Written as DNA, the CDR3 is TGTGCCAGTAGTGGGCGGGAGGAGACCCAGTACTTC. It encodes CASSGREETQYF.

V is TRBV21-1 and J is TRBJ2-7; TRBD2, as called in the table, went unchecked against the DNA. TRBV21-1 is annotated as a pseudogene. The CDR3 loop spans 20 amino acids. The CDR3 DNA sequence: TGTGCCAGCAGCAAAGTTTGTAGCGGGGCTACCCCCGTTATCTCCTACGAGCAGTACTTC. Amino acid sequence: CASSKVCSGATPVISYEQYF.

The chain combines TRBV7-2 with TRBJ2-3; 8 nucleotides align to TRBD2. V was pared by 11 bases and J by 2 bases, with 6 bases of the junction left unmatched. Per the germline V gene, CDR1 is SGHTA and CDR2 is FQGNSA. CDR3 size: 13 residues. For the CDR3, the DNA is TGTGCCGGACGGGGGGGGGACACAGATACGCAGTATTTT. This sequence encodes CAGRGGDTDTQYF.